The present T cell receptor beta chain was sequenced within a study of cytomegalovirus exposure and HLA in healthy donors. Points from the study as a whole: Reported performance of the classifier showed diagnosis of cytomegalovirus status with high specificity and sensitivity. TCR sequences were mostly rare, though some public TCRs occurred in many donors.

The CDR3 runs 16 residues. The germline V gene encodes CDR1 LGHNA and CDR2 YSLEER. V shed 3 bases and J shed 0 bases, with 12 bases lying between them. The protocol was immunoSEQ multiplex PCR, while the TCRdb copy is restricted to in-frame clones and leaves out a portion. The data contain 68,000 or so clones, roughly nine tenths of them singletons. Points on this clone: Its antigen remains unidentified.

The sequence was obtained from a man between 18 and 35 years old in good health and CMV-seronegative. The V gene is TRBV4-3, the J gene TRBJ1-3; D perhaps matches TRBD1 (6 bases). The source material was PBMCs. The CDR3 nucleotides are TGCGCCAGCAGCCAGGCGACAGGCTACTCTGGAAACACCATATATTTT. Residues: CASSQATGYSGNTIYF.